These 14 T cell receptor beta chains were sequenced from one sample in a study of cytomegalovirus exposure and HLA in healthy donors. This PCR relied on a set of 60 Vbeta primers and 13 Jbeta primers. Method: immunoSEQ multiplex PCR; TCRdb's copy keeps in-frame clones and lacks some. The data contain approximately 150,000 clones, roughly 80% of them singletons. Sequencing input: PBMCs. The receptors shown here come from a middle-aged man in good health and CMV-seropositive.

The rearrangement links TRBV7-9 to TRBJ2-7; 10 nucleotides align to TRBD1. CDR3 length: 14 amino acids. The J segment lost 4 bases and the V segment lost 4 bases, leaving 4 bases of the junction unmatched. Germline loops: CDR1 SEHNR, CDR2 FQNEAQ (reference sequence). The CDR3 loop is CASSSGTGDYEQYF. CDR3 sequence (DNA): TGTGCCAGCAGCTCCGGGACAGGGGATTACGAGCAGTACTTC.

V is TRBV10-3 and J is TRBJ1-5; 9 bases line up with TRBD1. The CDR3 loop spans 13 amino acids. CDR1 ENHRY and CDR2 SYGVKD come from the germline V gene. The J segment lost 4 bases and the V segment lost 6 bases, leaving 1 base of the junction unmatched. CDR3 bases: TGTGCCATCAGCGGACAGGGGAATCAGCCCCAGCATTTT. Translated, it gives CAISGQGNQPQHF.

This rearrangement joins TRBV11-2 to TRBJ2-7; 10 bases are shared with TRBD2. The CDR3 is made up of 14 amino acids. CDR1 and CDR2 (germline): SGHAT, FQNNGV. J was trimmed by 4 bases and V by 5 bases; bases with no gene match: 5. CDR3: CASSRAGGPYEQYF. CDR3 in DNA: TGTGCCAGCAGCAGAGCGGGAGGGCCATACGAGCAGTACTTC. The full variable domain, with the rest looked up from reference TRBV11-2 and TRBJ2-7, is EAGVAQSPRYKIIEKRQSVAFWCNPISGHATLYWYQQILGQGPKLLIQFQNNGVVDDSQLPKDRFSAERLKGVDSTLKIQPAKLEDSAVYLCASSRAGGPYEQYFGPGTRLTVT.

The genes are TRBV30 and TRBJ1-1; the match to TRBD1 covers 8 bases. The junction had 9 bases not matched to a gene; V was cut back by 7 bases and J by 2 bases. This CDR3 has 14 residues. Germline values: CDR1 GTSNPN, CDR2 SVGIG (reference sequence). Here the CDR3 reads CAFSQGARNTEAFF. Here the CDR3 DNA reads TGTGCCTTCTCTCAGGGGGCGCGCAACACTGAAGCTTTCTTT.

V and J are TRBV10-2 and TRBJ2-5; TRBD1 matches 9 bases. This CDR3 spans 13 amino acids. The trim removed 8 bases at V and 2 bases at J, leaving 3 bases unmatched. The germline gives CDR1 WSHSY, CDR2 SAAADI. CDR3 DNA: TGCGCCAGCGGGACAGGGCTTCAAGAGACCCAGTACTTC. Translated: CASGTGLQETQYF.

The chain combines TRBV11-2 with TRBJ2-2; possibly TRBD2 for D (6 bases). The CDR3 is 15 residues long. Trimming shortened V by 3 bases and J by 5 bases, and 13 bases separated the two germline ends. The germline V gene has CDR1 SGHAT and CDR2 FQNNGV. Here the CDR3 DNA reads TGTGCCAGCAGCTTTGCTGGGGCGGGGACCGGGGAGCTGTTTTTT. This encodes CASSFAGAGTGELFF.

Concerning this clone: The sample carries other DNA sequences with the same CDR3. The chain recombines TRBV9 with TRBJ2-1, with D possibly matching TRBD1 (5 bases). Germline CDR1 and CDR2: SGDLS and YYNGEE. V was clipped by 0 bases and J by 5 bases, with 9 bases between them. The CDR3 runs 14 residues. CDR3 sequence (DNA): TGTGCCAGCAGCGTAGGGCAGGGAAACAATGAGCAGTTCTTC. This gives the protein CASSVGQGNNEQFF.

This clone turned up a few times. The J gene is TRBJ2-1, the V gene TRBV19; 9 positions match TRBD1. Losses at the gene ends were 4 bases for V and 10 bases for J; bases not matched to a gene: 5. From germline, CDR1 is LNHDA and CDR2 SQIVND (reference sequence). The CDR3 length is 13 residues. This chain's CDR3 is CASSTVQGAEQFF. In DNA, the CDR3 is TGTGCCAGTAGTACGGTACAGGGGGCCGAGCAGTTCTTC.

The chain recombines TRBV7-8 with TRBJ2-2; D gene uncertain. Germline CDR1 and CDR2: SGHVS and FQNEAQ. V gave up 4 bases and J gave up 3 bases, with 15 bases separating them. There are 16 residues in the CDR3. Written as DNA, the CDR3 is TGTGCCAGCAGCTACAGCCTTACTGTCCACACCGGGGAGCTGTTTTTT. Protein product: CASSYSLTVHTGELFF.

The chain joins TRBV10-3 to TRBJ1-2; D uncertain. CDR1 and CDR2 from the germline V gene are ENHRY and SYGVKD. Trimming stripped 4 bases from V and 3 bases from J, with 12 bases between. The CDR3 length is 14 residues. Here the CDR3 reads CAISAMISDYGYTF. The CDR3 DNA reads TGTGCCATCAGTGCCATGATTTCGGACTATGGCTACACCTTC.

The chain links TRBV6-5 to TRBJ2-7, with D possibly being TRBD1 (6 bases). This CDR3 is built from 13 residues. Germline CDR1 reads MNHEY; CDR2 reads SVGAGI. Trimming stripped 8 bases from V and 4 bases from J, with 15 bases between. The CDR3 region has the DNA TGTGCCAGCGGTCTGACAGGCCCTTACGAGCAGTACTTC. Protein: CASGLTGPYEQYF.

The rearrangement links TRBV4-1 to TRBJ2-7, with D maybe TRBD1 (5 bases). V lost 2 bases and J lost 5, with 10 bases in between. The germline CDR1 and CDR2 sequences are MGHRA and YSYEKL. The CDR3 has 13 amino acids. For the CDR3, the DNA is TGCGCCAGCAGCCAAACAGAACAGGACGAGCAGTACTTC. Translating gives CASSQTEQDEQYF.

The chain is built from TRBV15 and TRBJ2-7, with 9 bases that match TRBD1. The germline CDR1 and CDR2 sequences are LNHNV and YYDKDF (reference sequence). The CDR3 runs to 16 residues. The J segment lost 5 bases and the V segment lost 1 base, leaving 9 bases of the junction unmatched. This CDR3 is CATSRGSRTGVHEQYF. The CDR3 nucleotides read TGTGCCACCAGCAGAGGTAGTAGGACAGGGGTCCACGAGCAGTACTTC. The full variable domain, with the rest looked up from reference TRBV15 and TRBJ2-7, is DAMVIQNPRYQVTQFGKPVTLSCSQTLNHNVMYWYQQKSSQAPKLLFHYYDKDFNNEADTPDNFQSRRPNTSFCFLDIRSPGLGDTAMYLCATSRGSRTGVHEQYFGPGTRLTVT.

The chain is built from TRBV5-4 and TRBJ2-1, with 10 positions matching TRBD2. The V gene end was trimmed by 9 bases and the J gene end by 9 bases; junction bases not matched to a gene: 12. Germline lookup yields CDR1 SGHNT and CDR2 YYREEE (reference sequence). The CDR3 runs 14 residues. The CDR3 loop is CAMAGLAGVREQFF. Written as DNA, the CDR3 is TGTGCCATGGCGGGGCTAGCGGGAGTACGTGAGCAGTTCTTC.